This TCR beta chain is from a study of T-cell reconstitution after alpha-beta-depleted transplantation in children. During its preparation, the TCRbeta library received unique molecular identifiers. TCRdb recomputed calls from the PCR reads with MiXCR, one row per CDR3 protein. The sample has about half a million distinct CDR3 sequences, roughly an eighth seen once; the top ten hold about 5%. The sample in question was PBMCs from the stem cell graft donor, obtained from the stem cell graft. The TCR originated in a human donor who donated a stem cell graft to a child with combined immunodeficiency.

Here the CDR3 reads CASRPTSGGEYEQYF. In nucleotides, the CDR3 is TGTGCCAGCAGACCGACTAGCGGGGGGGAATACGAGCAGTACTTC. V usage is TRBV3-1 and J usage is TRBJ2-7; TRBD2 matches 14 bases. V trimming: 6 bases; J trimming: 4 bases; junction bases outside the gene matches: 5. Germline CDR1 LGHDT, CDR2 YNNKEL (reference sequence). The CDR3 has 15 residues.